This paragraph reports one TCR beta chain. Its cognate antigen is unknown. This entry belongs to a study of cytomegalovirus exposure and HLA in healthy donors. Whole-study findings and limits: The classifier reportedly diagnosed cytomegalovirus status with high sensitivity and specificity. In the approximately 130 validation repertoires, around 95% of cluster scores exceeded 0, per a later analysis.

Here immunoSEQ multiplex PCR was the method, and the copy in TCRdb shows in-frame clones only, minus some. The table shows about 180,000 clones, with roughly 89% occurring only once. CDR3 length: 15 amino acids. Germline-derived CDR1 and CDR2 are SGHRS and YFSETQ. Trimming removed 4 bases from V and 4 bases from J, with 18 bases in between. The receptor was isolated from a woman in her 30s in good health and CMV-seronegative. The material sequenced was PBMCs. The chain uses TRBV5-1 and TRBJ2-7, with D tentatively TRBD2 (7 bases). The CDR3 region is CASSVGGQRDYEQYF. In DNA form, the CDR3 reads TGCGCCAGCAGCGTTGGTGGACAGCGGGATTACGAGCAGTACTTC.